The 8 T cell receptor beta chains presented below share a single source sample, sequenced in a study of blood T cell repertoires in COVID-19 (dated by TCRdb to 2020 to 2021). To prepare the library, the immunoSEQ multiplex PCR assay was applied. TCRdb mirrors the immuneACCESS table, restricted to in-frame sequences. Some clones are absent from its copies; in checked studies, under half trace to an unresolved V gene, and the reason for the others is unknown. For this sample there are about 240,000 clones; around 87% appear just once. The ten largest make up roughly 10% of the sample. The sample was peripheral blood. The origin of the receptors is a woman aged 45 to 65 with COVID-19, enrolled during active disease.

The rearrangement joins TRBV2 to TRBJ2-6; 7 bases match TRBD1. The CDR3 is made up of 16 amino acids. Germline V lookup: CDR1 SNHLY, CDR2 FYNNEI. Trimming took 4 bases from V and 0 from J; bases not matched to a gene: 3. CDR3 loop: CASSGDRDSGANVLTF. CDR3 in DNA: TGTGCCAGCAGTGGAGACAGGGACTCTGGGGCCAACGTCCTGACTTTC.

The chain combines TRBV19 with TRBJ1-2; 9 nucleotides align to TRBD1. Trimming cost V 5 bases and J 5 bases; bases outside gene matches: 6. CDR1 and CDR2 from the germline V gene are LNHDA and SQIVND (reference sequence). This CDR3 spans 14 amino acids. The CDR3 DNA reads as TGTGCCAGTAGTCCCGGGACAGGGATATATGGCTACACCTTC. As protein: CASSPGTGIYGYTF.

The DNA of the CDR3 is TGTGCCAGCAGCCTCCGACACGGGACAGGTGCAACTAATGAAAAACTGTTTTTT. Residues: CASSLRHGTGATNEKLFF. This rearrangement joins TRBV7-2 to TRBJ1-4; 8 bases are a match to TRBD1. The V and J ends lost 5 bases and 0 bases, in that order; junction bases with no gene match: 11. Looked up from germline, CDR1 is SGHTA and CDR2 is FQGNSA. This CDR3 contains 18 residues.

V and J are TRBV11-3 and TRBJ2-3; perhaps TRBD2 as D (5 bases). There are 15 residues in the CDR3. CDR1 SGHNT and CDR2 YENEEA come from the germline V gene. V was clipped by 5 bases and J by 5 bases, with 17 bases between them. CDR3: CASSPLQSGGDTQYF. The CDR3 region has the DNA TGTGCCAGCAGCCCTCTACAGAGCGGTGGAGATACGCAGTATTTT.

CDR3 sequence reads: CASRELQGAGYTF. In DNA form, the CDR3 reads TGTGCCAGCAGGGAATTACAGGGGGCGGGCTACACCTTC. V usage is TRBV5-6 and J usage is TRBJ1-2; TRBD1 matches 9 bases. This CDR3 is built from 13 residues. V was pared by 5 bases and J by 8 bases, with 7 bases of the junction left unmatched. CDR1 is SGHDT and CDR2 is YYEEEE in the germline V gene.

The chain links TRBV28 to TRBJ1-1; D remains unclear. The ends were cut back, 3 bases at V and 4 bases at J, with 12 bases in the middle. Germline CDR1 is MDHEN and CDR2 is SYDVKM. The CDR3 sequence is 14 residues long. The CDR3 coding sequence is TGTGCCAGCAGTTTTTATATCGTCGGCACTGAAGCTTTCTTT. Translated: CASSFYIVGTEAFF.

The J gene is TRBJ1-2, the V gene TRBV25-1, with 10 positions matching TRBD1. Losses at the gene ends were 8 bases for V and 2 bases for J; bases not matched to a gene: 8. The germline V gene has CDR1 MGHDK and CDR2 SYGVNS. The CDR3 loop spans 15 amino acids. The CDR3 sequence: CASAAPGQGNYGYTF. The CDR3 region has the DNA TGTGCCAGCGCCGCTCCGGGACAGGGGAACTATGGCTACACCTTC.

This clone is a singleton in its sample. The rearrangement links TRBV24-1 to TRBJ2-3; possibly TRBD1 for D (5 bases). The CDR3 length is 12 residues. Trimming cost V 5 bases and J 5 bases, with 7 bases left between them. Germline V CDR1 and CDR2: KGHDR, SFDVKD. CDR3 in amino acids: CATSGDRDTQYF. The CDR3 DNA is TGTGCCACCAGTGGCGACAGAGATACGCAGTATTTT.